This T cell receptor beta chain was documented in a study of OX40 agonist ivuxolimab in advanced cancers. The V gene's germline CDR1 is SGHRS and CDR2 YFSETQ. Trimming stripped 1 base from V and 5 bases from J, with 12 bases between. The CDR3 is made up of 14 amino acids. This clone was counted between two and nine times. Method: immunoSEQ multiplex PCR; TCRdb's copy keeps in-frame clones and lacks some. In the table there are tens of thousands of clones, roughly 87% of which are singletons. The chain is built from TRBV5-1 and TRBJ1-1; D remains ambiguous. The material was CD4+ or CD8+ T cells sorted from blood, obtained in a trial of the OX40 agonist ivuxolimab. This TCR came from an adult with an advanced solid tumor such as melanoma, head and neck, liver or kidney cancer. The CDR3 bases are TGCGCCAGCAGCTTGAAGGGCCCGGGGACTGAAGCTTTCTTT. This translates into CASSLKGPGTEAFF.